The next 13 T cell receptor beta chains were all read from a single sample in a study of blood T cell repertoires in COVID-19. This table comes from immunoSEQ multiplex PCR, and its TCRdb copy is limited to in-frame clones, with some not included. Here the sample spans roughly 200,000 clones, 75% to 90% being singletons. The material sequenced was PBMCs or T cells enriched from blood (not recorded which). These receptors originate from a man in his forties who had recovered from COVID-19.

The rearrangement uses TRBV5-1 and TRBJ1-1, with TRBD1 matching over 9 bases. Losses at the gene ends were 8 bases for V and 5 bases for J; bases not matched to a gene: 16. Germline loops: CDR1 SGHRS, CDR2 YFSETQ. CDR3 length: 16 residues. CDR3 nucleotides: TGCGCCAGTCTAGCCGGGACAGGGATGGGCGAGACTGAAGCTTTCTTT. Encoded protein: CASLAGTGMGETEAFF.

The V and J genes are TRBV24-1 and TRBJ2-1, with 7 bases identical to TRBD1. CDR1 and CDR2 from the germline V gene are KGHDR and SFDVKD. This CDR3 spans 16 amino acids. Germline trimming cut 3 bases from V and 5 bases from J; bases unmatched to any gene: 9. CDR3 residues: CATSDTTGQRNNEQFF. DNA for the CDR3: TGTGCCACCAGTGATACTACGGGACAGAGAAACAATGAGCAGTTCTTC.

The rearrangement uses TRBV7-6 and TRBJ1-4, with 7 nucleotides matching TRBD1. CDR1 is SGHVS and CDR2 is FNYEAQ in the germline V gene. Trimming took 0 bases from V and 7 from J; bases not matched to a gene: 2. This CDR3 comprises 14 residues. The CDR3 region is CASSLAQGFEKLFF. Written as DNA, the CDR3 is TGTGCCAGCAGCTTAGCACAGGGGTTTGAAAAACTGTTTTTT.

The V call is TRBV11-3, the J call TRBJ1-3; 8 bases are a match to TRBD1. Unmatched junction bases numbered 4, after V lost 5 bases and J lost 4 bases. CDR3 length: 14 amino acids. Germline V CDR1 and CDR2: SGHNT, YENEEA. This CDR3 is CASSPGQGGNTIYF. For the CDR3, the DNA is TGTGCCAGCAGCCCCGGACAGGGAGGAAACACCATATATTTT.

This sequence joins TRBV4-3 and TRBJ1-2, with D possibly matching TRBD1 (5 bases). V gave up 0 bases and J gave up 3 bases, with 14 bases separating them. The length of the CDR3 is 16 residues. CDR1 and CDR2 (germline): LGHNA, YSLEER. The CDR3 DNA follows: TGCGCCAGCAGCCAAGAATTCACAGGAAAGTACTATGGCTACACCTTC. It translates to CASSQEFTGKYYGYTF.

The CDR3 loop is CASSHSGTGGVEQYF. CDR3 nucleotides: TGCGCCAGCAGCCACTCCGGTACAGGGGGCGTAGAGCAGTACTTC. The rearrangement joins TRBV4-1 to TRBJ2-7, with 9 bases that match TRBD1. Unmatched junction bases numbered 10, after V lost 3 bases and J lost 7 bases. Germline CDR1 reads MGHRA; CDR2 reads YSYEKL. The CDR3 is 15 amino acids.

V usage is TRBV30 and J usage is TRBJ1-2, with unresolved D. CDR1 and CDR2 (germline): GTSNPN, SVGIG (reference sequence). This CDR3 comprises 11 residues. Trimming removed 2 bases at V and 8 bases at J, with 9 bases between. The CDR3 region is CAWSRGNGYTF. The CDR3 DNA reads as TGTGCCTGGAGTCGGGGTAACGGCTACACCTTC.

The V gene is TRBV13, the J gene TRBJ2-1; 11 nucleotides match TRBD2. The CDR3 is 18 residues long. Losses at the gene ends were 4 bases for V and 4 bases for J; bases not matched to a gene: 12. Germline V gene data show CDR1 as PRHDT and CDR2 as FYEKMQ (reference sequence). The CDR3 DNA reads TGTGCCAGCAGCTGGAGACTAGCGGGGACCCCCAAATACAATGAGCAGTTCTTC. Amino acids: CASSWRLAGTPKYNEQFF.

This chain's CDR3 is CASSPSDRNEKLFF. CDR3 coding DNA: TGTGCCAGCAGTCCCTCGGACAGGAATGAAAAACTGTTTTTT. The chain employs TRBV27 and TRBJ1-4; 7 bases align to TRBD1. V lost 5 bases to trimming and J lost 5 bases; unmatched junction nucleotides: 5. Per germline, CDR1 MNHEY and CDR2 SMNVEV (reference sequence). This CDR3 region has 14 residues.

The chain couples TRBV11-2 to TRBJ2-1, with no clear D. The germline CDR1 and CDR2 sequences are SGHAT and FQNNGV. The CDR3 covers 13 residues. Trimming pared 3 bases from V and 1 base from J, leaving 4 bases between. The CDR3: CASSFGSYNEQFF. The CDR3 nucleotides are TGTGCCAGCAGCTTCGGGTCCTACAATGAGCAGTTCTTC.

This clone was seen ten or more times. This chain joins TRBV6-2 or TRBV6-3 and TRBJ1-2, with 9 bases matching TRBD1. Per the germline V gene, CDR1 is MNHEY and CDR2 is SVGEGT. This CDR3 spans 15 amino acids. V lost 0 bases and J lost 7; bases outside the gene matches: 6. CDR3 nucleotides: TGTGCCAGCAGTTACTCACCGGACAGGGGAAGTGGCTACACCTTC. Translated: CASSYSPDRGSGYTF.

This clone was seen only once. This sequence joins TRBV4-1 and TRBJ2-7; 8 nucleotides line up with TRBD2. Per germline, CDR1 MGHRA and CDR2 YSYEKL. The CDR3 covers 15 residues. The trim removed 1 base at V and 5 bases at J, leaving 7 bases unmatched. The CDR3 sequence is CASSQAERETNEQYF. CDR3 nucleotide sequence: TGCGCCAGCAGCCAAGCAGAGCGGGAGACCAACGAGCAGTACTTC.

The rearrangement links TRBV7-2 to TRBJ1-1; the match to TRBD1 covers 7 bases. In germline, CDR1 is SGHTA, CDR2 FQGNSA. The V segment lost 3 bases and the J segment 3 bases; nucleotides outside the gene matches: 4. The CDR3 is 14 amino acids. The CDR3 sequence is CASSFRQGDTEAFF. As DNA, the CDR3 is TGTGCCAGCAGCTTTCGTCAGGGGGACACTGAAGCTTTCTTT. Looking up the rest from reference TRBV7-2 and TRBJ1-1 gives the full variable domain: GAGVSQSPSNKVTEKGKDVELRCDPISGHTALYWYRQSLGQGLEFLIYFQGNSAPDKSGLPSDRFSAERTGGSVSTLTIQRTQQEDSAVYLCASSFRQGDTEAFFGQGTRLTVV.